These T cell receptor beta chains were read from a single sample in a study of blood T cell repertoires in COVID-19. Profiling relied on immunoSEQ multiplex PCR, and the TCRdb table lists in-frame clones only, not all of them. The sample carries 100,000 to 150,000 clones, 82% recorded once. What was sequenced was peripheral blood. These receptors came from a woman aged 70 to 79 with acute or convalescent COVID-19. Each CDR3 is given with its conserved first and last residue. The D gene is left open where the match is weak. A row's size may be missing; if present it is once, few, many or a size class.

CDR3nt: TGCGCCAGCAGCCAAGATATGGTCGGCTATGGCTACACCTTC
CDR3aa: CASSQDMVGYGYTF
v_gene: TRBV4-3
abundance: -
d_gene: -
j_gene: TRBJ1-2

CDR3nt: TGTGCCAGCTCGGCCGGGACACTCTTTGCCGAGCAGTACTTC
CDR3aa: CASSAGTLFAEQYF
v_gene: TRBV18
abundance: -
d_gene: -
j_gene: TRBJ2-7

CDR3nt: TGTGCCACCAGCAGACGCGTCGCGGGGTCTAGCAATCAGCCCCAGCATTTT
CDR3aa: CATSRRVAGSSNQPQHF
v_gene: TRBV15
abundance: -
d_gene: -
j_gene: TRBJ1-5

CDR3nt: TGTGCCAGCACCCGGGACAGGGATTATCCCCAGCATTTT
CDR3aa: CASTRDRDYPQHF
v_gene: TRBV2
abundance: -
d_gene: TRBD1
j_gene: TRBJ1-5

CDR3nt: TGTGCCAGCAGCTACACCCGGGGGGAAGGCTACACCTTC
CDR3aa: CASSYTRGEGYTF
v_gene: TRBV7-9
abundance: -
d_gene: -
j_gene: TRBJ1-2

CDR3nt: TGTGCCAGCAGTTTTGTCTTTACTGAAGCTTTCTTT
CDR3aa: CASSFVFTEAFF
v_gene: TRBV12-3/TRBV12-4
abundance: -
d_gene: -
j_gene: TRBJ1-1

CDR3nt: TGTGCCTGGAGTGTTGGTTCAGGGATGATCTATGGCTACACCTTC
CDR3aa: CAWSVGSGMIYGYTF
v_gene: TRBV30
abundance: -
d_gene: -
j_gene: TRBJ1-2

CDR3nt: TGTGCCACCAGTGAGAAACAGGGGACCCTAAACACCGGGGAGCTGTTTTTT
CDR3aa: CATSEKQGTLNTGELFF
v_gene: TRBV24-1
abundance: -
d_gene: TRBD1
j_gene: TRBJ2-2

CDR3nt: TGTGCCAGCAGCTTGGCTTACGGGGGGGAAATCACAGATACGCAGTATTTT
CDR3aa: CASSLAYGGEITDTQYF
v_gene: TRBV5-4
abundance: -
d_gene: TRBD2
j_gene: TRBJ2-3

CDR3nt: TGTGCCAGCAACCGGGGGGGTACCAGCAATCAGCCCCAGCATTTT
CDR3aa: CASNRGGTSNQPQHF
v_gene: TRBV9
abundance: -
d_gene: -
j_gene: TRBJ1-5

CDR3nt: TGTGCCAGCAGTGAGAGGGCAACGAACACTGAAGCTTTCTTT
CDR3aa: CASSERATNTEAFF
v_gene: TRBV6-6
abundance: -
d_gene: -
j_gene: TRBJ1-1

CDR3nt: TGTGCCAGCACGCCCCAGGGATCTGGAAACACCATATATTTT
CDR3aa: CASTPQGSGNTIYF
v_gene: TRBV28
abundance: -
d_gene: -
j_gene: TRBJ1-3

CDR3nt: TGTGCCACCCACAGGGGGGACACTGAAGCTTTCTTT
CDR3aa: CATHRGDTEAFF
v_gene: TRBV2
abundance: -
d_gene: TRBD1
j_gene: TRBJ1-1

CDR3nt: TGTGCCAGCAGCCAATACGACAGGGGGACTGAAGCTTTCTTT
CDR3aa: CASSQYDRGTEAFF
v_gene: TRBV7-8
abundance: -
d_gene: TRBD1
j_gene: TRBJ1-1

CDR3nt: TGCAGCGTTGAAGTGGGCGGGTCTGGGGCCAACGTCCTGACTTTC
CDR3aa: CSVEVGGSGANVLTF
v_gene: TRBV29-1
abundance: -
d_gene: -
j_gene: TRBJ2-6

CDR3nt: TGTGCCACCAGCAGGGAGCGGTATAGCAATCAGCCCCAGCATTTT
CDR3aa: CATSRERYSNQPQHF
v_gene: TRBV15
abundance: few
d_gene: -
j_gene: TRBJ1-5

CDR3nt: TGTGCCAGCAGCCAGGGACAGCCCCAAGGCTACACCTTC
CDR3aa: CASSQGQPQGYTF
v_gene: TRBV12-3/TRBV12-4
abundance: -
d_gene: TRBD1
j_gene: TRBJ1-2

CDR3nt: TGTGCCAGCAGCCGGACGAGGGGGGGGAACAATGAGCAGTTCTTC
CDR3aa: CASSRTRGGNNEQFF
v_gene: TRBV7-2
abundance: -
d_gene: -
j_gene: TRBJ2-1

CDR3nt: TGTGCCAGCAGCGAGGCCCCAGGACATTCGAACACTGAAGCTTTCTTT
CDR3aa: CASSEAPGHSNTEAFF
v_gene: TRBV7-8
abundance: -
d_gene: -
j_gene: TRBJ1-1

CDR3nt: TGTGCCAGCAGCCTACCCCCGGGACAGGGGAATCAGCCCCAGCATTTT
CDR3aa: CASSLPPGQGNQPQHF
v_gene: TRBV6-6
abundance: once
d_gene: TRBD1
j_gene: TRBJ1-5

CDR3nt: TGTGCCAGCAGCTTGAACCCCCAGGGGTCCGGAAACACCATATATTTT
CDR3aa: CASSLNPQGSGNTIYF
v_gene: TRBV7-2
abundance: -
d_gene: -
j_gene: TRBJ1-3

CDR3nt: TGTGCCAGCAGTCCCCGCAGGGATAACACTGAAGCTTTCTTT
CDR3aa: CASSPRRDNTEAFF
v_gene: TRBV25-1
abundance: -
d_gene: -
j_gene: TRBJ1-1

CDR3nt: TGTGCCAGCAGTGAAGGGGCCGGACGGGAGAAACTGTTTTTT
CDR3aa: CASSEGAGREKLFF
v_gene: TRBV6-1
abundance: -
d_gene: -
j_gene: TRBJ1-4

CDR3nt: TGTGCCAGCAGCTTAGAACGAGGGTACTCTGGAAACACCATATATTTT
CDR3aa: CASSLERGYSGNTIYF
v_gene: TRBV7-6
abundance: -
d_gene: -
j_gene: TRBJ1-3

CDR3nt: TGTGCCAGCAGCTTTCGGACAGGGGGCGCAGAGACCCAGTACTTC
CDR3aa: CASSFRTGGAETQYF
v_gene: TRBV5-6
abundance: -
d_gene: TRBD1
j_gene: TRBJ2-5

CDR3nt: TGCGCCAGCAGCTTCTTCCAGGGAACTCTCTCTGGAAACACCATATATTTT
CDR3aa: CASSFFQGTLSGNTIYF
v_gene: TRBV5-1
abundance: -
d_gene: -
j_gene: TRBJ1-3

CDR3nt: TGTGCCAGCAGTTTATACCTAGCGGGGGGTGATACGCAGTATTTT
CDR3aa: CASSLYLAGGDTQYF
v_gene: TRBV27
abundance: -
d_gene: TRBD2
j_gene: TRBJ2-3

CDR3nt: TGTGCCAGCAGCTTAGCTGGCGGCTATAGCAATCAGCCCCAGCATTTT
CDR3aa: CASSLAGGYSNQPQHF
v_gene: TRBV7-8
abundance: -
d_gene: -
j_gene: TRBJ1-5

CDR3nt: TGTGCCAGTAGTACGGGACAGGGTTGGTATTCACCCCTCCACTTT
CDR3aa: CASSTGQGWYSPLHF
v_gene: TRBV19
abundance: -
d_gene: TRBD1
j_gene: TRBJ1-6